This is a list of T cell receptor beta chains from one sample in a study of blood T cell repertoires in COVID-19. Some clones are missing from TCRdb's copy, which holds only in-frame ones; the method was immunoSEQ multiplex PCR. The top ten clones hold about 7.4% of a sample with about 250,000 clones, roughly 80% of them seen once. The sequencing sample was made of peripheral blood. The source is a woman at least 80 years old with acute or convalescent COVID-19. The CDR3 runs from the conserved cysteine through the conserved F or W. D genes are given only for firm matches. Size values are once, few and many counts, or a class for expanded clones, and some rows have none.

J gene: TRBJ1-4
D gene: -
V gene: TRBV5-1
clone size: -
CDR3 protein: CASSLEEFATNEKLFF
CDR3 DNA: TGCGCCAGCAGCTTGGAGGAGTTTGCAACTAATGAAAAACTGTTTTTT

J gene: TRBJ2-5
D gene: -
V gene: TRBV3-1/TRBV3-2
clone size: -
CDR3 protein: CASSPRQRETQYF
CDR3 DNA: TGTGCCAGCAGCCCAAGACAGAGGGAGACCCAGTACTTC

J gene: TRBJ1-5
D gene: -
V gene: TRBV12-5
clone size: -
CDR3 protein: CASGLVRDQPQHF
CDR3 DNA: TGTGCTAGTGGTTTGGTACGAGATCAGCCCCAGCATTTT

J gene: TRBJ1-1
D gene: -
V gene: TRBV12-3/TRBV12-4
clone size: -
CDR3 protein: CATLDRNTEAFF
CDR3 DNA: TGTGCCACCTTGGACAGGAACACTGAAGCTTTCTTT

J gene: TRBJ1-4
D gene: -
V gene: TRBV3-1/TRBV3-2
clone size: -
CDR3 protein: CASSRPGGEKLFF
CDR3 DNA: TGTGCCAGCAGCCGACCCGGAGGTGAAAAACTGTTTTTT

J gene: TRBJ1-1
D gene: -
V gene: TRBV27
clone size: -
CDR3 protein: CASSGRVGTEAFF
CDR3 DNA: TGTGCCAGCAGTGGCAGGGTCGGTACTGAAGCTTTCTTT

J gene: TRBJ1-1
D gene: -
V gene: TRBV11-2
clone size: -
CDR3 protein: CASSLDHHTGEAFF
CDR3 DNA: TGTGCCAGCAGCTTAGATCACCACACCGGGGAAGCTTTCTTT

J gene: TRBJ1-2
D gene: -
V gene: TRBV27
clone size: -
CDR3 protein: CASSLRRGDYGYTF
CDR3 DNA: TGTGCCAGCAGTTTGCGACGAGGTGACTATGGCTACACCTTC

J gene: TRBJ2-5
D gene: -
V gene: TRBV4-1
clone size: -
CDR3 protein: CASSVIGETQYF
CDR3 DNA: TGCGCCAGCAGCGTCATCGGGGAGACCCAGTACTTC

J gene: TRBJ1-3
D gene: TRBD1
V gene: TRBV19
clone size: -
CDR3 protein: CASSIRLGTGDIPDSGNTIYF
CDR3 DNA: TGTGCCAGTAGTATTAGGTTAGGGACAGGGGATATACCAGACTCTGGAAACACCATATATTTT

J gene: TRBJ2-1
D gene: TRBD2
V gene: TRBV6-5
clone size: -
CDR3 protein: CASRVAGYNEQFF
CDR3 DNA: TGTGCCAGCAGGGTAGCGGGTTACAATGAGCAGTTCTTC

J gene: TRBJ1-5
D gene: -
V gene: TRBV19
clone size: -
CDR3 protein: CASSPLDRSSQPQHF
CDR3 DNA: TGTGCCAGTAGTCCCCTTGACAGATCGTCCCAGCCCCAGCATTTT

J gene: TRBJ1-4
D gene: -
V gene: TRBV25-1
clone size: few
CDR3 protein: CASSTQEKLFF
CDR3 DNA: TGTGCCAGCAGTACACAGGAAAAACTGTTTTTT

J gene: TRBJ2-7
D gene: TRBD1
V gene: TRBV5-1
clone size: -
CDR3 protein: CASSLVPTGGSYEQYF
CDR3 DNA: TGCGCCAGCAGCTTGGTCCCAACAGGGGGCTCCTACGAGCAGTACTTC

J gene: TRBJ2-7
D gene: -
V gene: TRBV7-9
clone size: -
CDR3 protein: CASSLAGSSYEQYF
CDR3 DNA: TGTGCCAGCAGTCTTGCGGGGAGCTCCTACGAGCAGTACTTC